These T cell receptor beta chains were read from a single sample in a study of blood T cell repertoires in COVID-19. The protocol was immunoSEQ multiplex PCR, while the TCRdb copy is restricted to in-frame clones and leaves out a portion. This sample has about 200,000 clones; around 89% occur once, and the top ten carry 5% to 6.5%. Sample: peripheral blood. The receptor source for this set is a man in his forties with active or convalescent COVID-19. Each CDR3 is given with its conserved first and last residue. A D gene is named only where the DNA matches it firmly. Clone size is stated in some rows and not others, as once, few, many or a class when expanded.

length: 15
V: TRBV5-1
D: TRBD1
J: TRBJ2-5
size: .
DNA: TGCGCCAGCAGCTCTGGACAGGGGGAATCGGAGACCCAGTACTTC
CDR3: CASSSGQGESETQYF

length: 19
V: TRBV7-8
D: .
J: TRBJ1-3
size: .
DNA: TGTGCCAGCAGCTTACGTACAGGTCTGGTCTTGGGCTCTGGAAACACCATATATTTT
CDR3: CASSLRTGLVLGSGNTIYF

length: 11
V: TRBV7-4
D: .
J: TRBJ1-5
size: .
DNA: TGTGCCAGCACCGAGTTTATGCCCCAGCATTTT
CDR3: CASTEFMPQHF

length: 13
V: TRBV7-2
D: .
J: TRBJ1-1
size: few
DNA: TGTGCCAGCAGCTGGAAACAGGGTACTGAAGCTTTCTTT
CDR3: CASSWKQGTEAFF

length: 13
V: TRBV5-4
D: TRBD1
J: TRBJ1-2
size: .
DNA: TGTGCCAGCAGTGCCCAGGGGGCCTATGGCTACACCTTC
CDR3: CASSAQGAYGYTF

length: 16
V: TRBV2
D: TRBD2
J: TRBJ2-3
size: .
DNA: TGTGCCAGCATCCAGGGACTAGCGGGGGGCACAGATACGCAGTATTTT
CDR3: CASIQGLAGGTDTQYF

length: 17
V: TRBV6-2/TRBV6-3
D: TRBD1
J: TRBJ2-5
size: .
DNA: TGTGCCAGCAGTTACCTCCCTGGGACAGGGGAGAGGGAGACCCAGTACTTC
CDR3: CASSYLPGTGERETQYF

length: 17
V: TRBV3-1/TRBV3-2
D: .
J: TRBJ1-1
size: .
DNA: TGTGCCAGCAGCCAAGATTCTAAGGCAGGGGATCGAACTGAAGCTTTCTTT
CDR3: CASSQDSKAGDRTEAFF

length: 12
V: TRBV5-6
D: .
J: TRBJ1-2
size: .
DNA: TGTGCCAGCAGCGACCTAGGCGACGGCTACACCTTC
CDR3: CASSDLGDGYTF

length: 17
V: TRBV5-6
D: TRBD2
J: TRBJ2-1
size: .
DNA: TGTGCCAGCAGCTTATATCACGGACTAGCGACGGACAATGAGCAGTTCTTC
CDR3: CASSLYHGLATDNEQFF

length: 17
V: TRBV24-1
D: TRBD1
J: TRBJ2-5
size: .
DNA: TGTGCCACCAGTGATTCACGAATTCCAGGGGGCGAAGAGACCCAGTACTTC
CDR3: CATSDSRIPGGEETQYF

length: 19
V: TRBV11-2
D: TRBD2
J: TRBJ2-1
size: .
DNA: TGTGCCAGCAGCTTAGTAGGGACTAGCGGGAGAATTCTTGACAATGAGCAGTTCTTC
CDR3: CASSLVGTSGRILDNEQFF

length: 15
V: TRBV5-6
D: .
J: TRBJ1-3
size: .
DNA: TGTGCCAGCAGCTTGCCAGGGGCTCCTGGAAACACCATATATTTT
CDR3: CASSLPGAPGNTIYF

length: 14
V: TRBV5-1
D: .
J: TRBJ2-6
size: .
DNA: TGCGCCAGCAGCTTGGTCCTGGGGGCCAACGTCCTGACTTTC
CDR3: CASSLVLGANVLTF

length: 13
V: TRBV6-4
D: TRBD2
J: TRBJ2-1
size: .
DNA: TGTGCCAGCAGTAGCGGGAGGAACAATGAGCAGTTCTTC
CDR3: CASSSGRNNEQFF

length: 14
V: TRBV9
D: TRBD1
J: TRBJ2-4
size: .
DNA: TGTGCCAGCAGCGCTCGGGACAGCCAAAACATTCAGTACTTC
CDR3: CASSARDSQNIQYF

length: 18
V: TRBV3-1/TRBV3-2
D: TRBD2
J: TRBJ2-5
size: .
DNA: TGTGCCAGCAGCCCCGCAGTTTCGGCGGGGGGGCCGATAGAGACCCAGTACTTC
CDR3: CASSPAVSAGGPIETQYF

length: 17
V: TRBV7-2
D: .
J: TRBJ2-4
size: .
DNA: TGTGCCAGCAGCTTAGAAATTAGTGGGAGTATCGGAAACATTCAGTACTTC
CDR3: CASSLEISGSIGNIQYF

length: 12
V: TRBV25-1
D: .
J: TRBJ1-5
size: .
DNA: TGTGCCAGCAGCACAAATGAGGGGCCCCAGCATTTT
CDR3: CASSTNEGPQHF

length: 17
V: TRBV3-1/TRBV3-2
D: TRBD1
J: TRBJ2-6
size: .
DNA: TGTGCCAGCAGCCAAGACCCACAGGGGGCTGGGGCCAACGTCCTGACTTTC
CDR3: CASSQDPQGAGANVLTF

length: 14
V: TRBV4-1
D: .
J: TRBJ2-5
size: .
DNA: TGCGCCAGCAGCTACCGAGAGAGACAAGAGACCCAGTACTTC
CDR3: CASSYRERQETQYF

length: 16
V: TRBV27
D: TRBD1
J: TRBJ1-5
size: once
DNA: TGTGCCAGCAGCGCGCGACAGGGCAAGAGCAATCAGCCCCAGCATTTT
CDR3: CASSARQGKSNQPQHF

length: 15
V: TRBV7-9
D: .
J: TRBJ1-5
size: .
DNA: TGTGCCAGCAGCTTAGGAGAGGAGGACAATCAGCCCCAGCATTTT
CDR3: CASSLGEEDNQPQHF

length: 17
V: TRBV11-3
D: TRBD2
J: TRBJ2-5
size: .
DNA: TGTGCCAGCAGCCTTAGACTAGCGGGGCCTCTACAAGAGACCCAGTACTTC
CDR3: CASSLRLAGPLQETQYF